This T cell receptor beta chain was captured in a study of T-cell reconstitution after alpha-beta-depleted transplantation in children. A library of TCRbeta sequences, prepared with unique molecular identifiers, was generated. TCRdb re-called the PCR reads with MiXCR, one entry per CDR3 protein. The table includes some 460,000 distinct CDR3 sequences, around 15% detected once. General observations from the study: Several patients had high TCRbeta diversity at day 60; it came from surviving recipient T cells and thymic progenitors. A year had passed since transplant, and T-cell counts and diversity by then came mostly from newly produced T cells. Expanded graft clones numbering several hundred reportedly gave rise to alpha-beta T cells about two months after transplant.

Worth noting for this clonotype: Its target is unknown.

The sequenced sample was PBMCs, mostly from graft donor cells, obtained 360 days after TCRalphabeta/CD19-depleted stem cell transplant. This receptor was taken from a boy in the first two years of life who had a stem cell transplant for Wiskott-Aldrich syndrome, so the T cells may come from the graft donor.

CDR3: CAISGLAGVHEQFF. For the CDR3, the DNA is TGTGCCATCAGTGGACTAGCGGGAGTTCATGAGCAGTTCTTC. J is TRBJ2-1 and V is TRBV10-3; 12 nucleotides align to TRBD2. Germline assignment: CDR1 ENHRY and CDR2 SYGVKD. The CDR3 contains 14 residues. J lost 8 bases, V lost 4 bases, and 3 bases had no gene match.